Listed here are 10 T cell receptor beta chains from one sample, sequenced in a study of shared T cell receptors in the human thymus. Assay: immunoSEQ multiplex PCR; the TCRdb copy retains only in-frame clones and omits some. The data show 650,000 to 950,000 clones, with 70% to 90% seen just once and 0.008% to 0.011% held by the top ten. The sample was also linked to a second study, of human thymus T cells.

Sequences were obtained from thymocytes. The origin of the receptors is a girl under three years old with a congenital heart defect.

The J gene is TRBJ1-5, the V gene TRBV9; D remains unclear. Trimming stripped 7 bases from V and 0 bases from J, with 23 bases between. Per germline, CDR1 SGDLS and CDR2 YYNGEE. This CDR3 has 18 amino acids. In DNA form, the CDR3 reads TGTGCCAGCGTGGTTGCGCCTATTTTTCCTTATAGCAATCAGCCCCAGCATTTT. Residues: CASVVAPIFPYSNQPQHF. Drawing the rest from reference TRBV9 and TRBJ1-5, the complete variable domain is DSGVTQTPKHLITATGQRVTLRCSPRSGDLSVYWYQQSLDQGLQFLIQYYNGEERAKGNILERFSAQQFPDLHSELNLSSLELGDSALYFCASVVAPIFPYSNQPQHFGDGTRLSIL.

CDR3 sequence (DNA): TGTGCCAGCTCACCACTCCAGGGGTTCGAGCAGTACTTC. Encoded protein: CASSPLQGFEQYF. This chain joins TRBV18 and TRBJ2-7; possible D gene TRBD1, 6 bases. CDR3 length: 13 amino acids. V lost 1 base, J lost 6 bases, and 10 bases lay in between. Germline lookup yields CDR1 KGHSH and CDR2 LQKENI.

The genes are TRBV7-9 and TRBJ2-3; 9 bases line up with TRBD2. J gave up 3 bases and V 3 bases, and 7 bases lay outside the gene matches. The CDR3 is 16 amino acids. CDR1 and CDR2 from the germline V gene are SEHNR and FQNEAQ (reference sequence). For the CDR3, the DNA is TGTGCCAGCAGCTTGAAAGCGGGGGGACTGACAGATACGCAGTATTTT. Its protein product is CASSLKAGGLTDTQYF. The variable domain in full, with the rest retrieved from reference TRBV7-9 and TRBJ2-3, is DTGVSQNPRHKITKRGQNVTFRCDPISEHNRLYWYRQTLGQGPEFLTYFQNEAQLEKSRLLSDRFSAERPKGSFSTLEIQRTEQGDSAMYLCASSLKAGGLTDTQYFGPGTRLTVL.

The chain employs TRBV5-1 and TRBJ1-6; D possibly corresponds to TRBD1 (6 bases). V was cut by 6 bases and J by 1 base, with 14 bases left in between. CDR3 length: 16 residues. The V gene's germline CDR1 is SGHRS and CDR2 YFSETQ. DNA for the CDR3: TGCGCCAGCACCCTAAGGGGGTTTTCCTATAATTCACCCCTCCACTTT. Protein: CASTLRGFSYNSPLHF.

This chain links TRBV18 with TRBJ2-7; 10 nucleotides align to TRBD1. Germline trimming cut 3 bases from V and 5 bases from J; bases unmatched to any gene: 7. The CDR3 has 15 residues. Germline V gives CDR1 KGHSH, CDR2 LQKENI. The DNA of the CDR3 is TGTGCCAGCTCACCCGGGACAGGGGCCTTTCACGAGCAGTACTTC. Its protein product is CASSPGTGAFHEQYF.

This clone was counted a single time. The gene calls are TRBV14 and TRBJ2-1; 8 nucleotides align to TRBD2. The CDR3 has 17 residues. The J segment lost 5 bases and the V segment lost 1 base, leaving 10 bases of the junction unmatched. The germline CDR1 and CDR2 sequences are SGHDN and FVKESK. The CDR3 loop reads CASSQGRGGRPNNEQFF. CDR3 nucleotides: TGTGCCAGCAGCCAAGGTCGGGGGGGGCGACCTAACAATGAGCAGTTCTTC.

The rearrangement links TRBV7-9 to TRBJ1-2, with 9 bases aligning to TRBD1. Germline V CDR1 and CDR2: SEHNR, FQNEAQ (reference sequence). The ends lost 2 bases at V and 4 bases at J; junction bases unmatched: 8. The CDR3 covers 16 residues. The CDR3: CASSLIRDRATYGYTF. The CDR3 region has the DNA TGTGCCAGCAGCTTAATAAGGGACAGGGCCACCTATGGCTACACCTTC.

The chain joins TRBV28 to TRBJ2-5; tentative D call: TRBD2 (7 bases). Per the germline V gene, CDR1 is MDHEN and CDR2 is SYDVKM. V dropped 3 bases and J dropped 3 bases, with 23 bases sitting between them. The CDR3 runs to 18 residues. CDR3 sequence reads: CASSFKGGVRVAKETQYF. The CDR3 DNA is TGTGCCAGCAGTTTTAAAGGGGGGGTGAGGGTAGCGAAAGAGACCCAGTACTTC.

This chain links TRBV21-1 with TRBJ1-5; the table's D call of TRBD1 was not tested on the DNA. TRBV21-1 corresponds to a pseudogene. The CDR3 spans 17 residues. DNA for the CDR3: TGTGCCAGCATCAAGGGCGCAGGGGGCATTAGCAATCAGCCCCAGCATTTT. The encoded protein is CASIKGAGGISNQPQHF.

This chain uses TRBV7-2 with TRBJ1-2, with D possibly matching TRBD1 (6 bases). Between the trimmed V and J ends, which lost 5 bases and 2 bases, there was a span of 21 bases. The CDR3 spans 17 residues. Germline V gene sequence: CDR1 SGHTA, CDR2 FQGNSA. The CDR3 sequence is CASSVNGTPKSNYGYTF. CDR3 bases: TGTGCCAGCAGCGTGAACGGGACACCGAAATCCAACTATGGCTACACCTTC.